These T cell receptor beta chains were read from a single sample in a study of blood T cell repertoires in COVID-19. Some clones are missing from TCRdb's copy, which holds only in-frame ones; the method was immunoSEQ multiplex PCR. The sample has about 82,000 clones, about 89% seen once. The sample taken for sequencing was PBMCs or T cells enriched from blood (not recorded which). Receptors were obtained from a woman aged 45-65 years with acute COVID-19. CDR3s include the opening cysteine and the closing phenylalanine or tryptophan. D genes are given only for firm matches. Only part of the rows carry a size: once, few, many, or a class if the clone is expanded.

J	D	V	size	DNA	CDR3
TRBJ2-3	TRBD2	TRBV7-9	NA	TGTGCCAGCAGCCATATAGCGGGAGGGTACACAGATACGCAGTATTTT	CASSHIAGGYTDTQYF
TRBJ1-4	NA	TRBV4-3	NA	TGCGCCAGCAGCCAACAGGGGAATGAAAAACTGTTTTTT	CASSQQGNEKLFF
TRBJ2-1	TRBD2	TRBV6-2/TRBV6-3	NA	TGTGCCAGCAGCCCCCGGGGACTAGCGGGAGTGGGGTTCTTC	CASSPRGLAGVGFF
TRBJ2-7	TRBD1	TRBV24-1	NA	TGTGCCACCAGTGATTATACCGGGACAGGGACCTACGAGCAGTACTTC	CATSDYTGTGTYEQYF
TRBJ1-3	NA	TRBV19	NA	TGTGCCAGTACCCCCGCGGGGGGTGTCGGAAACACCATATATTTT	CASTPAGGVGNTIYF
TRBJ2-2	NA	TRBV14	NA	TGTGCCAGCAGCCTACACGACAGCCACACCGGGGAGCTGTTTTTT	CASSLHDSHTGELFF
TRBJ1-2	TRBD1	TRBV18	NA	TGTGCCAGCTCACCCGGGACAGGAGGCAACTATGGCTACACCTTC	CASSPGTGGNYGYTF
TRBJ2-7	NA	TRBV4-1	NA	TGCGCCAGCAGCCCCGTTGGGGGCCGGACCCACGCCTTTAATTTTGAGCAGTACTTC	CASSPVGGRTHAFNFEQYF
TRBJ1-1	NA	TRBV10-3	NA	TGTGCCATCAGGTCCGGGGGCACTGAAGCTTTCTTT	CAIRSGGTEAFF
TRBJ1-2	NA	TRBV28	NA	TGTGCCAGCAGCAGCGGGGGGCTCTCTAACTATGGCTACACCTTC	CASSSGGLSNYGYTF
TRBJ2-7	TRBD2	TRBV4-1	NA	TGCGCCAGCAGCCAAGATCCCCCTAAGCGGGAATTAAACTACGAGCAGTACTTC	CASSQDPPKRELNYEQYF
TRBJ1-5	TRBD1	TRBV6-6	NA	TGTGCCAGCAGTCGATACGGACAGGGGGAGAGCAATCAGCCCCAGCATTTT	CASSRYGQGESNQPQHF
TRBJ1-5	NA	TRBV4-1	NA	TGCGCCAGCAGTCAACCGACCCGCAGGGATTCCCATAGCAATCAGCCCCAGCATTTT	CASSQPTRRDSHSNQPQHF
TRBJ2-5	TRBD2	TRBV5-4	NA	TGTGCCAGCAGCTTGGATGGGACTAGCGGAATCCAAGAGACCCAGTACTTC	CASSLDGTSGIQETQYF
TRBJ2-7	TRBD1	TRBV6-5	NA	TGTGCCAGCAGAGCCGGGACAGGGACCCACGAGCAGTACTTC	CASRAGTGTHEQYF
TRBJ2-1	NA	TRBV25-1	NA	TGTGCCAGCTCCACGTCCGGTTACTCCTACAATGAGCAGTTCTTC	CASSTSGYSYNEQFF
TRBJ2-7	TRBD2	TRBV4-2	NA	TGTGCCAGCAGCCCCGGACTAGCGAGAGGGCCGGGGCACGAGCAGTACTTC	CASSPGLARGPGHEQYF
TRBJ1-2	NA	TRBV7-9	NA	TGTGCCAGCAGCCGACAGGATACTTGGGGCTACACCTTC	CASSRQDTWGYTF
TRBJ2-7	NA	TRBV18	NA	TGTGCCAGCTCACCCCAGAGGCAGGGAACTTCCTACGAGCAGTACTTC	CASSPQRQGTSYEQYF
TRBJ1-2	NA	TRBV12-3/TRBV12-4	NA	TGTGCCAGCAGCAACAGGGTTGGCTACACCTTC	CASSNRVGYTF
TRBJ1-1	NA	TRBV7-9	once	TGTGCCAGCAGCTTTAGTCCCAAACTTGAAGCTTTCTTT	CASSFSPKLEAFF
TRBJ2-3	NA	TRBV3-1/TRBV3-2	NA	TGTGCCAGCAGCCAACTATCTAGCACAGATACGCAGTATTTT	CASSQLSSTDTQYF
TRBJ2-7	TRBD1	TRBV6-4	NA	TGTGCCAGCAGTGAATATTGGACAGGGGTAGGGGAGCAGTACTTC	CASSEYWTGVGEQYF
TRBJ1-5	NA	TRBV5-5	NA	TGTGCCAGCAGCTTGGCCATCGGGGATAGCAATCAGCCCCAGCATTTT	CASSLAIGDSNQPQHF
TRBJ1-1	NA	TRBV5-1	NA	TGCGCCAGCAGCTTTGGCCGGGATCCTGGGGCTTTCTTT	CASSFGRDPGAFF
TRBJ1-3	TRBD1	TRBV7-6	NA	TGTGCCAGCAGCTTGTGGGACAGGGGATTTGGAAACACCATATATTTT	CASSLWDRGFGNTIYF
TRBJ1-1	TRBD1	TRBV10-2	NA	TGCGCCAGCAGTGTGCAGGGGGGCACTGAAGCTTTCTTT	CASSVQGGTEAFF